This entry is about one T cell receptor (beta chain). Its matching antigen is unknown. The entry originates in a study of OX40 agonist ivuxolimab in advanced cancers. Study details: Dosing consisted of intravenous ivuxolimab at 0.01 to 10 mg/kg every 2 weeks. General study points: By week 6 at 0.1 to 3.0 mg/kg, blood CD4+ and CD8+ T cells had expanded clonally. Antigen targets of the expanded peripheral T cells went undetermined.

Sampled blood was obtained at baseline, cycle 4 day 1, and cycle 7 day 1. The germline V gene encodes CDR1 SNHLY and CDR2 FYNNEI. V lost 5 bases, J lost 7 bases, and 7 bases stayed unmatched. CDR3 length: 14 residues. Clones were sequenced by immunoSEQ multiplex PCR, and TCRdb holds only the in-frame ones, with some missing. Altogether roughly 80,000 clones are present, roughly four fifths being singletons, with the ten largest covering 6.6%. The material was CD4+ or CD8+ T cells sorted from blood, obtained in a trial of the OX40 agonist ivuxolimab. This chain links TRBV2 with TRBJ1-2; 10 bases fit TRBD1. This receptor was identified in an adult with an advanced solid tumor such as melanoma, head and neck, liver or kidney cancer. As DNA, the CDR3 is TGTGCCAGCAGTTTTAGACAGGGGGCAAGTGGCTACACCTTC. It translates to CASSFRQGASGYTF.